The 19 T cell receptor beta chains below were found in one sample sequenced in a study of T cells in tuberculosis. Measured with immunoSEQ multiplex PCR; TCRdb has only the in-frame clones, and not every one. The table shows roughly 35,000 clones, with roughly nine tenths occurring only once. The sample taken for sequencing was PBMCs. These receptors came from a donor under 30 with latent tuberculosis or without tuberculosis infection.

CDR3 nucleotides: TGCGCCAGCAGCATCAGCGGGGGGGTATCCTACAATGAGCAGTTCTTC. Translated: CASSISGGVSYNEQFF. This sequence joins TRBV5-1 and TRBJ2-1, with 10 bases matching TRBD2. Trimming cost V 4 bases and J 1 base; bases outside gene matches: 5. The CDR3 contains 16 residues. CDR1 and CDR2 from the germline V gene are SGHRS and YFSETQ.

The chain carries TRBV6-6 and TRBJ2-5; TRBD1 aligns across 7 bases. Trimming took 6 bases from V and 5 from J; bases not matched to a gene: 6. This CDR3 has 13 amino acids. CDR1 MNHNY and CDR2 SVGAGI come from the germline V gene (reference sequence). This CDR3 is CASSQQGPETQYF. The CDR3 coding sequence is TGTGCCAGCAGCCAACAGGGGCCGGAGACCCAGTACTTC.

V gene TRBV5-1 combines with J gene TRBJ1-1; D gene ambiguous. V lost 0 bases to trimming and J lost 4 bases, with 10 bases between them. The CDR3 is made up of 14 amino acids. Germline V gives CDR1 SGHRS, CDR2 YFSETQ. The CDR3 sequence: CASSLGTGSTEAFF. CDR3 coding DNA: TGCGCCAGCAGCTTGGGTACGGGGAGCACTGAAGCTTTCTTT.

The chain employs TRBV10-1 and TRBJ1-1; 8 bases agree with TRBD1. This CDR3 has 17 amino acids. Germline V lookup: CDR1 WNHNN, CDR2 SYGVQD (reference sequence). V dropped 5 bases and J dropped 6; count of bases not matched to a gene: 17. Here the CDR3 reads CASSKDREPVLFAEAFF. The DNA of the CDR3 is TGCGCCAGCAGTAAGGACAGGGAGCCAGTATTATTCGCTGAAGCTTTCTTT.

This clone was counted only a few times. The V and J genes are TRBV6-1 and TRBJ2-7, with 7 bases that match TRBD1. The CDR3 covers 15 residues. V shed 0 bases and J 0 bases; nucleotides not matched to a gene: 2. Germline-derived CDR1 and CDR2 are MNHNS and SASEGT. CDR3 sequence reads: CASSEAQGSSYEQYF. CDR3 nucleotides: TGTGCCAGCAGTGAAGCACAGGGGTCCTCCTACGAGCAGTACTTC.

The V call is TRBV27, the J call TRBJ1-5; 7 nucleotides align to TRBD1. The length of the CDR3 is 16 residues. The V gene's germline CDR1 is MNHEY and CDR2 SMNVEV (reference sequence). Losses at the gene ends were 5 bases for V and 3 bases for J; bases not matched to a gene: 10. CDR3 residues: CASSPRQGNLNQPQHF. The CDR3 nucleotides are TGTGCCAGCAGTCCCCGACAGGGCAACCTCAATCAGCCCCAGCATTTT.

This clone is a singleton in its sample. The V call is TRBV7-2, the J call TRBJ2-2; TRBD2 matches 8 bases. The V segment lost 4 bases and the J segment 7 bases; nucleotides outside the gene matches: 17. CDR1 and CDR2 from the germline V gene are SGHTA and FQGNSA. CDR3 length: 18 amino acids. The CDR3 DNA reads as TGTGCCAGCAGCTCACGGATCTCCCAGCGGGGGCGGGGCGGGGAGCTGTTTTTT. Translated: CASSSRISQRGRGGELFF.

The gene calls are TRBV28 and TRBJ2-7; D not resolved. The CDR3 has 13 residues. The germline CDR1 and CDR2 sequences are MDHEN and SYDVKM. V was pared by 7 bases and J by 2 bases, with 12 bases between. The CDR3 here is CASKPASPYEQYF. CDR3 bases: TGTGCCAGCAAACCCGCCAGTCCCTACGAGCAGTACTTC.

The rearrangement uses TRBV30 and TRBJ2-3; 14 nucleotides line up with TRBD2. Germline CDR1 and CDR2: GTSNPN and SVGIG (reference sequence). V dropped 5 bases and J dropped 5; count of bases not matched to a gene: 9. CDR3 size: 16 residues. CDR3 sequence reads: CAWFSRLAGGRDTQYF. CDR3 DNA: TGTGCCTGGTTTTCGCGACTAGCGGGGGGGCGAGATACGCAGTATTTT.

The gene calls are TRBV28 and TRBJ2-1, with 7 bases aligning to TRBD1. Germline CDR1 reads MDHEN; CDR2 reads SYDVKM. V lost 6 bases to trimming and J lost 8 bases; unmatched junction nucleotides: 13. This CDR3 is 15 amino acids long. CDR3 in amino acids: CASSPPDRAGDEQFF. CDR3 in DNA: TGTGCCAGCAGCCCACCCGACAGGGCGGGCGATGAGCAGTTCTTC.

The V call is TRBV9, the J call TRBJ2-2, with 11 nucleotides matching TRBD2. Germline V CDR1 and CDR2: SGDLS, YYNGEE. The V segment lost 7 bases and the J segment 6 bases; nucleotides outside the gene matches: 11. This CDR3 comprises 16 residues. The chain's CDR3 is CASYLSGGAVAGELFF. In DNA form, the CDR3 reads TGTGCCAGCTATCTTAGCGGGGGGGCCGTGGCCGGGGAGCTGTTTTTT.

V gene TRBV2 combines with J gene TRBJ2-7, with TRBD2 identical over 8 bases. V was pared by 2 bases and J by 6 bases, with 9 bases of the junction left unmatched. CDR3 size: 15 residues. Germline CDR1 SNHLY, CDR2 FYNNEI. DNA of the CDR3: TGTGCCAGCAGTGAATTAGCGGGGACCTCTCGCGAGCAGTACTTC. It specifies CASSELAGTSREQYF.

The gene calls are TRBV18 and TRBJ1-1, with TRBD1 as a possible D gene (5 bases). This CDR3 comprises 15 residues. Germline lookup yields CDR1 KGHSH and CDR2 LQKENI. Trimming shortened V by 1 base and J by 4 bases, and 13 bases separated the two germline ends. This CDR3 reads CASSPLQGDSTEAFF. The CDR3 nucleotides are TGTGCCAGCTCACCACTACAAGGGGATAGCACTGAAGCTTTCTTT.

The gene calls are TRBV7-2 and TRBJ1-2; a possible D gene is TRBD1 (5 bases). CDR3 size: 15 residues. Germline V CDR1 and CDR2: SGHTA, FQGNSA. V lost 1 base and J lost 4, with 13 bases in between. The CDR3 coding sequence is TGTGCCAGCAGCTTAGAGGGGAGGACCATCTATGGCTACACCTTC. Encoded protein: CASSLEGRTIYGYTF.

The chain uses TRBV25-1 and TRBJ2-7, with D perhaps matching TRBD1 (7 bases). This CDR3 is built from 16 residues. CDR1 and CDR2 from the germline V gene are MGHDK and SYGVNS. V was shortened by 7 bases and J by 3 bases, with 22 bases between the two germline ends. This chain's CDR3 is CASTSARRDSHYEQYF. Written as DNA, the CDR3 is TGTGCCAGCACCTCCGCCCGGAGGGACAGTCACTACGAGCAGTACTTC.

The chain employs TRBV19 and TRBJ2-3, with D possibly TRBD1 on 7 matching bases. The V end was cut by 7 bases, the J end by 0 bases, with 11 bases between. Germline loops: CDR1 LNHDA, CDR2 SQIVND (reference sequence). The CDR3 has 14 residues. The CDR3 here is CASTEGASTDTQYF. The DNA of the CDR3 is TGTGCCAGTACGGAGGGGGCAAGCACAGATACGCAGTATTTT.

V is TRBV27 and J is TRBJ1-4, with D perhaps TRBD1 (5 bases). CDR1 MNHEY and CDR2 SMNVEV come from the germline V gene (reference sequence). V dropped 4 bases and J dropped 8 bases, with 17 bases sitting between them. The CDR3 extends over 15 amino acids. The CDR3 protein is CASSSWGRGDEKLFF. The CDR3 DNA reads TGTGCCAGCAGTTCTTGGGGACGGGGGGACGAAAAACTGTTTTTT.

V and J are TRBV6-5 and TRBJ2-7; 8 bases are shared with TRBD2. The CDR3 extends over 15 amino acids. In germline, CDR1 is MNHEY, CDR2 SVGAGI. V lost 8 bases, J lost 1 base, and 10 bases stayed unmatched. CDR3 coding DNA: TGTGCCAGCCAATTTACGGGCGGGGGGTCCTACGAGCAGTACTTC. Translated: CASQFTGGGSYEQYF.

The chain recombines TRBV5-6 with TRBJ1-3, with D perhaps TRBD1 (5 bases). The CDR3 runs to 15 residues. V was shortened by 0 bases and J by 2 bases, with 9 bases between the two germline ends. Per germline, CDR1 SGHDT and CDR2 YYEEEE. The CDR3 sequence: CASSLGGAAGNTIYF. CDR3 DNA: TGTGCCAGCAGCTTGGGTGGGGCAGCTGGAAACACCATATATTTT.